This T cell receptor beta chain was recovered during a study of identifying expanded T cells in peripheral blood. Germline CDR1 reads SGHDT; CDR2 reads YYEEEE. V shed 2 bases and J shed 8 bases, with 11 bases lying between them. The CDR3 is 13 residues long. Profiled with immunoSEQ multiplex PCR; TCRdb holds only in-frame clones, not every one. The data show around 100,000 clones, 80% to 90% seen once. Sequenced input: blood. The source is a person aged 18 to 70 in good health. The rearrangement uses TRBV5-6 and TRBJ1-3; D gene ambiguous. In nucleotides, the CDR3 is TGTGCCAGCAGCTTTATGGGTCGAGACACCATATATTTT. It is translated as CASSFMGRDTIYF.